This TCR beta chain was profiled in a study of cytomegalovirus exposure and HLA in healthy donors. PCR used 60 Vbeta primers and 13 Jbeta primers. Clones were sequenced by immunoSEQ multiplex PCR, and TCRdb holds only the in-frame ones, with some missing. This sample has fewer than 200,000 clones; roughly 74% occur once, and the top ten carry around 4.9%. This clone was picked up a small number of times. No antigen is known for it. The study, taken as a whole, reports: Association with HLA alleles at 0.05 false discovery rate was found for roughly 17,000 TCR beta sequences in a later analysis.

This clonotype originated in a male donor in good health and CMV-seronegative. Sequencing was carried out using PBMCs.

As DNA, the CDR3 is TGCGCCAGCAGCTTAAGTTCGGGGGCCTATAATTCACCCCTCCACTTT. Translation: CASSLSSGAYNSPLHF. This chain links TRBV5-1 with TRBJ1-6; tentative D call: TRBD1 (5 bases). Deletions cut 2 bases from V and 2 bases from J, with 11 bases between. The CDR3 consists of 16 residues. Germline CDR1 and CDR2: SGHRS and YFSETQ.